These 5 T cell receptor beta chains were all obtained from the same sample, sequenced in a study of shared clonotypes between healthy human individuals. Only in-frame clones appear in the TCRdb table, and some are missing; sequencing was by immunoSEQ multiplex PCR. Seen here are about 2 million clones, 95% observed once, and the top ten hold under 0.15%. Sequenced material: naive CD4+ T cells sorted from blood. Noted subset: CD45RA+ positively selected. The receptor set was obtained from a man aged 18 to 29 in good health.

The chain's CDR3 is CASRTEKLFF. In nucleotides, the CDR3 is TGTGCCAGCAGGACAGAAAAACTGTTTTTT. This chain links TRBV6-4 with TRBJ1-4; D gene ambiguous. This CDR3 has 10 residues. The V gene lost 6 bases and the J gene lost 8 bases, with 4 bases spanning the gap. Germline lookup yields CDR1 MRHNA and CDR2 SNTAGT.

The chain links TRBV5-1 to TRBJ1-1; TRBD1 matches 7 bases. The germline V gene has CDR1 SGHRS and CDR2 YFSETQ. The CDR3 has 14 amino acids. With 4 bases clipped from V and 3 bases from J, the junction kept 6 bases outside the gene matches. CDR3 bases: TGCGCCAGCAGCGTACTAACAGGGGACACTGAAGCTTTCTTT. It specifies CASSVLTGDTEAFF.

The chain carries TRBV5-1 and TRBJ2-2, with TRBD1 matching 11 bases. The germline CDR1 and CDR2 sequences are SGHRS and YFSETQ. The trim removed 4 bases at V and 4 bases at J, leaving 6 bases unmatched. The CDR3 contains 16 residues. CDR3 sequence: CASSPRTGGGTGELFF. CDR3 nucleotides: TGCGCCAGCAGCCCACGGACAGGGGGCGGCACCGGGGAGCTGTTTTTT.

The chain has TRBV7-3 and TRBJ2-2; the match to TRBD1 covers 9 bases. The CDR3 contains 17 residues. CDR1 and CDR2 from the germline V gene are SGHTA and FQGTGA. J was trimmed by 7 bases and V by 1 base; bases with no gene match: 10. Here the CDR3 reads CASSLRTPGTGSGELFF. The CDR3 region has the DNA TGTGCCAGCAGCTTAAGGACCCCCGGGACAGGGAGCGGGGAGCTGTTTTTT.

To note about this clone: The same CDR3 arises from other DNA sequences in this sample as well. CDR3 residues: CASSLGQGSGYTF. The CDR3 DNA is TGTGCCAGCAGCTTAGGACAGGGAAGTGGCTACACCTTC. V and J are TRBV7-9 and TRBJ1-2; 7 bases line up with TRBD1. The CDR3 runs 13 residues. Germline loops: CDR1 SEHNR, CDR2 FQNEAQ (reference sequence). Trimming cost V 1 base and J 7 bases; bases outside gene matches: 3.